This T cell receptor beta chain was identified during a study of blood T cell repertoires in COVID-19. Study at large: Acute-phase and convalescent COVID-19 samples originated in the United States, Italy and Spain. T cells, B-cell-depleted T cells, or PBMCs supplied cDNA or gDNA.

As originally analysed: Estimation of nucleated cell counts relied on the amplification of reference gene primers. Libraries were prepared by immunoSEQ multiplex PCR; TCRdb keeps only in-frame clonotypes and omits some of them. The DNA gave D and trimming, while V, J and clone size come from that table. The table has roughly 21,000 clones, roughly 90% seen once; the top ten hold 15% to 20%. The CDR3 loop spans 17 amino acids. The J segment lost 4 bases and the V segment lost 0 bases, leaving 7 bases of the junction unmatched. Germline CDR1 is SGHTA and CDR2 is FQGTGA. Sequencing used peripheral blood. The chain employs TRBV7-3 and TRBJ2-2; 8 nucleotides align to TRBD1. This clonotype originated in a man between 65 and 85 years old with active COVID-19. This CDR3 reads CASSLTSGQGSTGELFF. CDR3 in DNA: TGTGCCAGCAGCTTAACGAGCGGACAGGGCTCCACCGGGGAGCTGTTTTTT.